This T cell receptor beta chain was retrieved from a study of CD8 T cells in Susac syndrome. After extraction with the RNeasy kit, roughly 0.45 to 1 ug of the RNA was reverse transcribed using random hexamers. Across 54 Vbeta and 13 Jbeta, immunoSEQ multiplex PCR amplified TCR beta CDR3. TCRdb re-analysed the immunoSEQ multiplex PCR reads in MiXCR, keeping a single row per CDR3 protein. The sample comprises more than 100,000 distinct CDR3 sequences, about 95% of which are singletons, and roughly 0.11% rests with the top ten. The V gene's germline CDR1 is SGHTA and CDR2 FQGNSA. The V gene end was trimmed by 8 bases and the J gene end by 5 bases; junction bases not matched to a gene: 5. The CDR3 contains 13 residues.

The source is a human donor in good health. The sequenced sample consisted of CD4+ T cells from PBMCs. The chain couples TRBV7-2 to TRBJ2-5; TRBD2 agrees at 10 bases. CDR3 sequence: CASSPGLAETQYF. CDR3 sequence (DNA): TGTGCCAGCTCACCGGGACTAGCGGAGACCCAGTACTTC.